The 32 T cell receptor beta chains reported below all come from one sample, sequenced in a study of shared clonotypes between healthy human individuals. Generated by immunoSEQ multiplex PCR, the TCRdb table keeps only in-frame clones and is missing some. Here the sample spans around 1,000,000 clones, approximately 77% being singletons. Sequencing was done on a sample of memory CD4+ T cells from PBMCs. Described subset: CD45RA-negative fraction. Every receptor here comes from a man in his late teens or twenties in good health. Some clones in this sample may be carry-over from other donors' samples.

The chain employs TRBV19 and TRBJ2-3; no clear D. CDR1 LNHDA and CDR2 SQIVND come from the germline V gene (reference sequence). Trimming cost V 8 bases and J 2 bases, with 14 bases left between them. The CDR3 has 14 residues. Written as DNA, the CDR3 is TGTGCCAGTTCGTATCCACCAAACACAGATACGCAGTATTTT. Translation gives CASSYPPNTDTQYF. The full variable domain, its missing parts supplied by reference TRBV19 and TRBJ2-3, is DGGITQSPKYLFRKEGQNVTLSCEQNLNHDAMYWYRQDPGQGLRLIYYSQIVNDFQKGDIAEGYSVSREKKESFPLTVTSAQKNPTAFYLCASSYPPNTDTQYFGPGTRLTVL.

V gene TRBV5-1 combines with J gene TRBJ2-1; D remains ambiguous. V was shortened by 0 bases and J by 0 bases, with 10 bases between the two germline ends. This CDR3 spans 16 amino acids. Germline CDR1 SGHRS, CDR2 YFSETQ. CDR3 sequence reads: CASSLANIDSYNEQFF. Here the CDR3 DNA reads TGCGCCAGCAGCTTGGCAAATATCGACTCCTACAATGAGCAGTTCTTC.

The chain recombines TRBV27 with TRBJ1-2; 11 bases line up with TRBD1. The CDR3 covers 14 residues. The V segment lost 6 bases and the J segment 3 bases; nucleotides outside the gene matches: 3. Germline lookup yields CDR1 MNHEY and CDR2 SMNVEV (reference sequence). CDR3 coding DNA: TGTGCCAGCAGGAGGACAGGGGGCTACTATGGCTACACCTTC. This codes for CASRRTGGYYGYTF.

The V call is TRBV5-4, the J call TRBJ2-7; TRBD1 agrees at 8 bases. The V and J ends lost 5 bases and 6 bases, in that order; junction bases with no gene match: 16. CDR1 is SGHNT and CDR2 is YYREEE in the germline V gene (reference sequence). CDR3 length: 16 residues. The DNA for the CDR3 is TGTGCCAGCAGAAGACACATTCAGGGGGCGGTCGGCGAGCAGTACTTC. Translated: CASRRHIQGAVGEQYF.

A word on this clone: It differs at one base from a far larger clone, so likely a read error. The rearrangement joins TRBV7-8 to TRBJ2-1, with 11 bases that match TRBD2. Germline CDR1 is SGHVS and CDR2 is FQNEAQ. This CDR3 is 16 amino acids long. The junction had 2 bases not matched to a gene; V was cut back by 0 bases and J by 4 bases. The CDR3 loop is CASSLAGLAVYNEQFF. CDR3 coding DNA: TGTGCCAGCAGCTTAGCGGGACTAGCGGTTTACAATGAGCAGTTCTTC.

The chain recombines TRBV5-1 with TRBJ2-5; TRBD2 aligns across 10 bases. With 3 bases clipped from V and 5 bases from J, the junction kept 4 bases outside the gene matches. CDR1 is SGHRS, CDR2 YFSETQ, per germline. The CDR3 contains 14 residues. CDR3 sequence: CASSWTAGGETQYF. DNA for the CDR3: TGCGCCAGCAGCTGGACAGCGGGAGGGGAGACCCAGTACTTC. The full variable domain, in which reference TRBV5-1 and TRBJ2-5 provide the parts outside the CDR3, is KAGVTQTPRYLIKTRGQQVTLSCSPISGHRSVSWYQQTPGQGLQFLFEYFSETQRNKGNFPGRFSGRQFSNSRSEMNVSTLELGDSALYLCASSWTAGGETQYFGPGTRLLVL.

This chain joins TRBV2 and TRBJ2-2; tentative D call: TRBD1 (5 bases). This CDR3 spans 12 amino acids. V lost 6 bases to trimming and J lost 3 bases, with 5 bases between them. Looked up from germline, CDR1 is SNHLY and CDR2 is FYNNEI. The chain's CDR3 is CASRQDTGELFF. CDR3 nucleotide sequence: TGTGCCAGCAGACAGGACACCGGGGAGCTGTTTTTT.

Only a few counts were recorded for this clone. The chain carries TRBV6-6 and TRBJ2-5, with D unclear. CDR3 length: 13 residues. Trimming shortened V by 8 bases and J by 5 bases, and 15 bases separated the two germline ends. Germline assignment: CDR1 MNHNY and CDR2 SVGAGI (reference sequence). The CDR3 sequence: CASEPRLRETQYF. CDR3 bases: TGTGCCAGCGAGCCGAGGCTGCGGGAGACCCAGTACTTC.

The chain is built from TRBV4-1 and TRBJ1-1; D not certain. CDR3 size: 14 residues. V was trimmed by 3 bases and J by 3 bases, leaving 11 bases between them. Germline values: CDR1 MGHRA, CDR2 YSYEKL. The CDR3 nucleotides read TGCGCCAGCAGCCAGTCCCCCTCGTACACTGAAGCTTTCTTT. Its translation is CASSQSPSYTEAFF.

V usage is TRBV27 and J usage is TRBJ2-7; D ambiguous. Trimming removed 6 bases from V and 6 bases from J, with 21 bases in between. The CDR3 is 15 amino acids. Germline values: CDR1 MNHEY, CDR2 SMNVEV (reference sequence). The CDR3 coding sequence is TGTGCCAGCAGAAGTTTTTCGGGCTTAGGACGCGAGCAGTACTTC. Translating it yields CASRSFSGLGREQYF.

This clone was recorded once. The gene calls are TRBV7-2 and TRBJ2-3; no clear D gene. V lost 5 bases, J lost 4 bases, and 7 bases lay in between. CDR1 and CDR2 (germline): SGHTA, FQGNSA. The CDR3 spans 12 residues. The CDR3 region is CASSQGPDTQYF. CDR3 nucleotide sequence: TGTGCCAGCAGCCAAGGGCCAGATACGCAGTATTTT.

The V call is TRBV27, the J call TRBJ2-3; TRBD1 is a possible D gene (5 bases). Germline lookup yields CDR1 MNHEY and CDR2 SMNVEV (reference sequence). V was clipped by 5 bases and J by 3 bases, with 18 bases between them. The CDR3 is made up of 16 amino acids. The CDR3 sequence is CASSARPGRGTDTQYF. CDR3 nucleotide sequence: TGTGCCAGCAGTGCCCGACCCGGAAGGGGAACAGATACGCAGTATTTT.

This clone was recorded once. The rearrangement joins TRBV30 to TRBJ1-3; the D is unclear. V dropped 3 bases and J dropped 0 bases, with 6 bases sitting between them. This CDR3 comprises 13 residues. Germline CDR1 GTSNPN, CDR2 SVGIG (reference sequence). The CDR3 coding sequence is TGTGCCTGGAGCCGGGACTCTGGAAACACCATATATTTT. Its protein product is CAWSRDSGNTIYF. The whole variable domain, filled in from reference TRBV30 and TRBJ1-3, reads SQTIHQWPATLVQPVGSPLSLECTVEGTSNPNLYWYRQAAGRGLQLLFYSVGIGQISSEVPQNLSASRPQDRQFILSSKKLLLSDSGFYLCAWSRDSGNTIYFGEGSWLTVV.

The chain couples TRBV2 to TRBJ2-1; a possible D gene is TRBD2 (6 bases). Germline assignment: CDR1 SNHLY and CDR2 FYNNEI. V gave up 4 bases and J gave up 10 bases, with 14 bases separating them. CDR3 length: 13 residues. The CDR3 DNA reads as TGTGCCAGCAGTGGGAGCATGAGCGGGGAGCAGTTCTTC. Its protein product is CASSGSMSGEQFF.

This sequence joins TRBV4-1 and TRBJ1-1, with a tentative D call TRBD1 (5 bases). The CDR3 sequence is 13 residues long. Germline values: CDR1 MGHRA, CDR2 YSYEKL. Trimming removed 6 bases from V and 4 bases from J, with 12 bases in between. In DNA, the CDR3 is TGCGCCAGCAGGCCGACAGCTGGCACTGAAGCTTTCTTT. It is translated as CASRPTAGTEAFF.

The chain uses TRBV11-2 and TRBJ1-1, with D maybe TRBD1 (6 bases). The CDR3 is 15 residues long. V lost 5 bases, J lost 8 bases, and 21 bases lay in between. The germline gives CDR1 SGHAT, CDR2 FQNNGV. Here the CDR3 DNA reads TGTGCCAGCAGCCCCAAAACGCAGGGGTCACTCGAAGCTTTCTTT. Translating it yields CASSPKTQGSLEAFF.

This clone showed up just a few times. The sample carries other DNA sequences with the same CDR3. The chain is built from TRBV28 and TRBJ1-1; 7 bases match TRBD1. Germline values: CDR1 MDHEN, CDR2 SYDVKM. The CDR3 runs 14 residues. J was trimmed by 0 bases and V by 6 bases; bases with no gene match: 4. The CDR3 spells CASSPTGMNTEAFF. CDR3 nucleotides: TGTGCCAGCAGCCCGACAGGGATGAACACTGAAGCTTTCTTT.

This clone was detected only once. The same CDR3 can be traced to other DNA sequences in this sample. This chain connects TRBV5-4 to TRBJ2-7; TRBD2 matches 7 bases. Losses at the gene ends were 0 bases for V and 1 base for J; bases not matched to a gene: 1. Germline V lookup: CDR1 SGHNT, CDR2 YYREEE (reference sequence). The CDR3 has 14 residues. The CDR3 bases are TGTGCCAGCAGCTTGGTCGGGGGGTCCTACGAGCAGTACTTC. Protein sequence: CASSLVGGSYEQYF.

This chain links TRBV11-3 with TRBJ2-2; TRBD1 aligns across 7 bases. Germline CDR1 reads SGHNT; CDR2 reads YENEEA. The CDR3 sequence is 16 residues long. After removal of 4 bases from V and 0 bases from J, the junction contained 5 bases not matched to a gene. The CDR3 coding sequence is TGTGCCAGCAGCTCCCGACAGGGCCCGAACACCGGGGAGCTGTTTTTT. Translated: CASSSRQGPNTGELFF.

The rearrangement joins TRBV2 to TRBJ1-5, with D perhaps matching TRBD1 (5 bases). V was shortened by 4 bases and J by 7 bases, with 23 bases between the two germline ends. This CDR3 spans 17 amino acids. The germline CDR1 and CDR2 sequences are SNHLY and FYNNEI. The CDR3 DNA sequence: TGTGCCAGCAGTGCTGCGGGTACAGTGGGGCTAGGACAGCCCCAGCATTTT. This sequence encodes CASSAAGTVGLGQPQHF.

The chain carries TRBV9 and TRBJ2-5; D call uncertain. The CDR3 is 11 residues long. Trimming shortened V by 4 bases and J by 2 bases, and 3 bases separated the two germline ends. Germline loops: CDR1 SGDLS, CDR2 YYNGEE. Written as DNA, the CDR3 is TGTGCCAGCAGCCCTCAAGAGACCCAGTACTTC. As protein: CASSPQETQYF.

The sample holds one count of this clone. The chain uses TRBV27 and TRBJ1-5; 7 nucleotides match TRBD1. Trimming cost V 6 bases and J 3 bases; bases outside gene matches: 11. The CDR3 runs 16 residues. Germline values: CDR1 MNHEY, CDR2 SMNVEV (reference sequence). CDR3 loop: CASRTKKTGDNQPQHF. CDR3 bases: TGTGCCAGCAGGACTAAGAAAACAGGGGACAATCAGCCCCAGCATTTT.

The CDR3 is CASTNRPTGPGELFF. CDR3 sequence (DNA): TGTGCCAGCACCAATCGGCCCACCGGCCCCGGGGAGCTGTTTTTT. The chain joins TRBV10-3 to TRBJ2-2; D unclear. The length of the CDR3 is 15 residues. The V and J ends lost 10 bases and 6 bases respectively, with 21 bases between them. Looked up from germline, CDR1 is ENHRY and CDR2 is SYGVKD.

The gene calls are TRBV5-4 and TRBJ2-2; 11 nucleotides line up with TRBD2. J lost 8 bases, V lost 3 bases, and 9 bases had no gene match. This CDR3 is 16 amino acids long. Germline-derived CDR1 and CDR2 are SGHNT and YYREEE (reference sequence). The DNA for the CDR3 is TGTGCCAGCAGCTCAACTAGCGGGAGTCTCAAGGGGGAGCTGTTTTTT. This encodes CASSSTSGSLKGELFF. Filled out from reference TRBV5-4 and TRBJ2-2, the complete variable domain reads ETGVTQSPTHLIKTRGQQVTLRCSSQSGHNTVSWYQQALGQGPQFIFQYYREEENGRGNFPPRFSGLQFPNYSSELNVNALELDDSALYLCASSSTSGSLKGELFFGEGSRLTVL.

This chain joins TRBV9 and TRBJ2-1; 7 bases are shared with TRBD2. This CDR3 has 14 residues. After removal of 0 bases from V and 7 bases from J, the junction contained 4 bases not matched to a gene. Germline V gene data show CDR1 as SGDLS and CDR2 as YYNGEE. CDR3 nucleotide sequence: TGTGCCAGCAGCGTAGTGCGGGAGAGGAATGAGCAGTTCTTC. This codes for CASSVVRERNEQFF.

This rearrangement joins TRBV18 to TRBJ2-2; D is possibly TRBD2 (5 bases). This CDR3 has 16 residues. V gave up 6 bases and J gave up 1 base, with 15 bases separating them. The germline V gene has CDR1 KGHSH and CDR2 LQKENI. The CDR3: CASSLHGVLNTGELFF. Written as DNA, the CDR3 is TGTGCCAGCTCGCTCCACGGGGTCTTGAACACCGGGGAGCTGTTTTTT.

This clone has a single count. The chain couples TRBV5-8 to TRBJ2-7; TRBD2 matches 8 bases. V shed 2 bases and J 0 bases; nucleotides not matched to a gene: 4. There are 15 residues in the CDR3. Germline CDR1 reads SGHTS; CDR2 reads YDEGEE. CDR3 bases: TGTGCCAGCAGCTTTAGCGGGGTTAGCTCCTACGAGCAGTACTTC. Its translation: CASSFSGVSSYEQYF.

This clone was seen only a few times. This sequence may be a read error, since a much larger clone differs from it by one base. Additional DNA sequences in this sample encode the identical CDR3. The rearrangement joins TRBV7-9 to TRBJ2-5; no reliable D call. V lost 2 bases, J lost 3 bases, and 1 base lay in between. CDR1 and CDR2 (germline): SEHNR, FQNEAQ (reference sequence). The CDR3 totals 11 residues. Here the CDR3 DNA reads TGTGCCAGCAGCTTAAAAGAGACCCAGTACTTC. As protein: CASSLKETQYF. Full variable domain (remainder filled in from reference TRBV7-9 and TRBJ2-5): DTGVSQNPRHKITKRGQNVTFRCDPISEHNRLYWYRQTLGQGPEFLTYFQNEAQLEKSRLLSDRFSAERPKGSFSTLEIQRTEQGDSAMYLCASSLKETQYFGPGTRLLVL.

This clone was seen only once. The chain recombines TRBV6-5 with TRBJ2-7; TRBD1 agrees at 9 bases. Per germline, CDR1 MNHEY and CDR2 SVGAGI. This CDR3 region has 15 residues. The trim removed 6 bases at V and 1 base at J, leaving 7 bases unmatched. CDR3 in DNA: TGTGCCAGCAGACCGGACAGGGGAGATTCCTACGAGCAGTACTTC. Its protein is CASRPDRGDSYEQYF.

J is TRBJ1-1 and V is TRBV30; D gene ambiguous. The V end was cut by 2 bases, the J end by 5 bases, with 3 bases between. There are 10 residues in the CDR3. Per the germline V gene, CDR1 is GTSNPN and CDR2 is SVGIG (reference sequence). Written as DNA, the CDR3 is TGTGCCTGGAGTAGAACTGAAGCTTTCTTT. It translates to CAWSRTEAFF.

CDR3 in amino acids: CASTPLGWDEQFF. CDR3 nucleotide sequence: TGTGCCAGCACCCCACTGGGGTGGGATGAGCAGTTCTTC. V gene TRBV7-9 combines with J gene TRBJ2-1; D is undetermined. Looked up from germline, CDR1 is SEHNR and CDR2 is FQNEAQ (reference sequence). V shed 7 bases and J shed 8 bases, with 15 bases lying between them. The CDR3 sequence is 13 residues long. The entire variable domain, with the rest obtained from reference TRBV7-9 and TRBJ2-1, is as follows: DTGVSQNPRHKITKRGQNVTFRCDPISEHNRLYWYRQTLGQGPEFLTYFQNEAQLEKSRLLSDRFSAERPKGSFSTLEIQRTEQGDSAMYLCASTPLGWDEQFFGPGTRLTVL.

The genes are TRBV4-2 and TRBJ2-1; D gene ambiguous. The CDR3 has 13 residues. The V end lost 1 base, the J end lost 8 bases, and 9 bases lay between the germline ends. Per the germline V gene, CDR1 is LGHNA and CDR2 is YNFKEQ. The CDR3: CASSQALMDEQFF. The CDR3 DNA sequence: TGTGCCAGCAGCCAAGCCTTGATGGATGAGCAGTTCTTC.